Listed here are 19 T cell receptor beta chains from one sample, sequenced in a study of cytomegalovirus exposure and HLA in healthy donors (dated by TCRdb to 2016 to 2017). The library came from the immunoSEQ multiplex PCR assay. For the multiplex PCR, a mixture combining 60 forward primers for TCR Vbeta segments and 13 reverse primers for TCR Jbeta segments was used. Sourced from immuneACCESS, this table was stored by TCRdb with only in-frame sequences that have V and J called. A share of the clones is absent; for the studies checked, an unresolved V gene accounts for under half, and the remainder has no known explanation. The sample includes tens of thousands of clones, with roughly four fifths observed a single time. The ten largest clones represent 1.9% of the sample. Sequenced input: PBMCs. The receptor source for this set is a man aged 18 to 29 in good health and CMV-seronegative.

There are a few counts of this clone. The chain joins TRBV30 to TRBJ2-7; 7 nucleotides align to TRBD1. Trimming took 5 bases from V and 1 from J; bases not matched to a gene: 8. This CDR3 has 14 amino acids. Per germline, CDR1 GTSNPN and CDR2 SVGIG (reference sequence). DNA of the CDR3: TGTGCCTGGGAACAGGGGAGCAGTTCCTACGAGCAGTACTTC. It translates to CAWEQGSSSYEQYF.

The gene calls are TRBV27 and TRBJ1-1, with a tentative D call TRBD1 (6 bases). Germline lookup yields CDR1 MNHEY and CDR2 SMNVEV (reference sequence). V was trimmed by 3 bases and J by 4 bases, leaving 12 bases between them. This CDR3 has 14 amino acids. CDR3 amino acids: CASSFRGASTEAFF. Here the CDR3 DNA reads TGTGCCAGCAGTTTCCGGGGGGCTAGCACTGAAGCTTTCTTT.

The V gene is TRBV6-1, the J gene TRBJ1-4, with 7 bases that match TRBD1. The CDR3 is made up of 16 amino acids. V lost 3 bases, J lost 7 bases, and 11 bases stayed unmatched. CDR1 MNHNS and CDR2 SASEGT come from the germline V gene. The CDR3: CASSEIRGYGSEKLFF. DNA for the CDR3: TGTGCCAGCAGTGAGATCAGGGGGTATGGGAGTGAAAAACTGTTTTTT.

The V call is TRBV27, the J call TRBJ1-1; D perhaps matches TRBD1 (5 bases). Germline-derived CDR1 and CDR2 are MNHEY and SMNVEV (reference sequence). V was shortened by 3 bases and J by 2 bases, with 10 bases between the two germline ends. The CDR3 length is 14 residues. In DNA, the CDR3 is TGTGCCAGCAGTTTCCAGGGTGATAACACTGAAGCTTTCTTT. Amino acids: CASSFQGDNTEAFF.

The genes are TRBV27 and TRBJ2-7, with D tentatively TRBD1 (6 bases). Germline V lookup: CDR1 MNHEY, CDR2 SMNVEV (reference sequence). Deletions cut 2 bases from V and 5 bases from J, with 19 bases between. The CDR3 length is 16 residues. CDR3 protein: CASSLRFAGDNNEQYF. The CDR3 DNA follows: TGTGCCAGCAGTTTACGGTTTGCAGGGGACAACAACGAGCAGTACTTC.

This clone has just one count. The rearrangement uses TRBV30 and TRBJ2-2, with D possibly being TRBD1 (5 bases). Trimming took 0 bases from V and 5 from J, leaving 16 bases between them. The germline V gene encodes CDR1 GTSNPN and CDR2 SVGIG (reference sequence). The CDR3 is made up of 16 amino acids. CDR3 sequence (DNA): TGTGCCTGGAGTGTAACGGCCCAGGGCAGGACCGGGGAGCTGTTTTTT. Its protein product is CAWSVTAQGRTGELFF.

The chain combines TRBV7-3 with TRBJ2-5, with a possible D match to TRBD1 (5 bases). Germline values: CDR1 SGHTA, CDR2 FQGTGA. The CDR3 loop spans 14 amino acids. V lost 4 bases to trimming and J lost 5 bases, with 14 bases between them. The CDR3, as DNA: TGTGCCAGCAGCTATCAAGGGGATCTGGAGACCCAGTACTTC. Its protein is CASSYQGDLETQYF.

As DNA, the CDR3 is TGTGCCAGCACCGGGAACAGGGGGAAAAGCAATCAGCCCCAGCATTTT. Its protein product is CASTGNRGKSNQPQHF. This chain joins TRBV7-9 and TRBJ1-5, with TRBD1 matching over 8 bases. CDR1 is SEHNR and CDR2 is FQNEAQ in the germline V gene (reference sequence). The length of the CDR3 is 16 residues. The V gene end was trimmed by 7 bases and the J gene end by 1 base; junction bases not matched to a gene: 9.

The J gene is TRBJ2-7, the V gene TRBV28; D may be TRBD2 (6 bases). The CDR3 covers 15 residues. The germline CDR1 and CDR2 sequences are MDHEN and SYDVKM. Trimming removed 6 bases at V and 6 bases at J, with 21 bases between. The CDR3 sequence: CASSPTGSTSGEQYF. Written as DNA, the CDR3 is TGTGCCAGCAGCCCCACCGGGAGCACTAGTGGCGAGCAGTACTTC.

This rearrangement joins TRBV28 to TRBJ2-2; D is unresolved. The CDR3 runs to 14 residues. Germline lookup yields CDR1 MDHEN and CDR2 SYDVKM. V was clipped by 7 bases and J by 5 bases, with 14 bases between them. The CDR3, as DNA: TGTGCCAGCATGGTATCAGTTGTAACCGGGGAGCTGTTTTTT. Its translation: CASMVSVVTGELFF.

The rearrangement uses TRBV2 and TRBJ2-5; D call uncertain. The V end lost 6 bases, the J end lost 2 bases, and 13 bases lay between the germline ends. The V gene's germline CDR1 is SNHLY and CDR2 FYNNEI. This CDR3 contains 14 residues. CDR3 sequence: CASRVLPIQETQYF. For the CDR3, the DNA is TGTGCCAGCAGAGTATTACCTATTCAAGAGACCCAGTACTTC.

The V gene is TRBV5-4, the J gene TRBJ1-2; tentative D call: TRBD1 (5 bases). Trimming pared 5 bases from V and 8 bases from J, leaving 22 bases between. The CDR3 consists of 15 residues. CDR1 and CDR2 from the germline V gene are SGHNT and YYREEE (reference sequence). CDR3 loop: CASSYPGGEGLGYTF. The CDR3 DNA reads TGTGCCAGCAGTTATCCTGGGGGGGAAGGGCTCGGCTACACCTTC.

The genes are TRBV4-3 and TRBJ2-6; D possibly corresponds to TRBD1 (5 bases). The CDR3 loop spans 16 amino acids. Trimming took 1 base from V and 4 from J, leaving 11 bases between them. CDR1 is LGHNA, CDR2 YSLEER, per germline. CDR3 coding DNA: TGCGCCAGCAGCCAAGTTCAGGGCTCGGGGGCCAACGTCCTGACTTTC. This gives the protein CASSQVQGSGANVLTF.

This chain connects TRBV19 to TRBJ2-3; no clear D gene. Trimming took 2 bases from V and 6 from J, leaving 18 bases between them. Germline lookup yields CDR1 LNHDA and CDR2 SQIVND (reference sequence). CDR3 length: 16 residues. CDR3 DNA: TGTGCCAGTAGTATATCGCTCAACGGATTCGGGGATACGCAGTATTTT. Translation gives CASSISLNGFGDTQYF.

The chain recombines TRBV29-1 with TRBJ2-7; D gene ambiguous. CDR1 is SQVTM and CDR2 is ANQGSEA in the germline V gene. The CDR3 has 13 amino acids. V was shortened by 5 bases and J by 3 bases, with 14 bases between the two germline ends. The CDR3 spells CSVSHSALYEQYF. CDR3 DNA: TGCAGCGTTTCCCACAGTGCACTCTACGAGCAGTACTTC.

The rearrangement joins TRBV7-8 to TRBJ2-7; tentative D call: TRBD1 (6 bases). Trimming shortened V by 3 bases and J by 3 bases, and 15 bases separated the two germline ends. This CDR3 has 15 residues. Germline lookup yields CDR1 SGHVS and CDR2 FQNEAQ. The CDR3 protein is CASSFPRGIDYEQYF. Here the CDR3 DNA reads TGTGCCAGCAGCTTCCCGAGGGGGATTGACTACGAGCAGTACTTC.

This chain joins TRBV6-6 and TRBJ2-3; D call uncertain. The CDR3 runs to 12 residues. In germline, CDR1 is MNHNY, CDR2 SVGAGI (reference sequence). The V end was cut by 6 bases, the J end by 1 base, with 5 bases between. Written as DNA, the CDR3 is TGTGCCAGCAGGTCCGGCACAGATACGCAGTATTTT. It specifies CASRSGTDTQYF.

The gene calls are TRBV7-3 and TRBJ1-1, with 8 bases identical to TRBD1. The length of the CDR3 is 15 residues. J gave up 1 base and V 3 bases, and 4 bases lay outside the gene matches. Per germline, CDR1 SGHTA and CDR2 FQGTGA. The CDR3 DNA sequence: TGTGCCAGCAGCTTGAACGGACAGGGGAACACTGAAGCTTTCTTT. It yields the protein CASSLNGQGNTEAFF.

The genes are TRBV11-2 and TRBJ2-1; D gene uncertain. The CDR3 is made up of 13 amino acids. V lost 0 bases, J lost 4 bases, and 4 bases lay in between. Germline V gives CDR1 SGHAT, CDR2 FQNNGV. The CDR3 loop is CASSLDFYNEQFF. The CDR3, as DNA: TGTGCCAGCAGCTTAGACTTTTACAATGAGCAGTTCTTC.